This TCR beta chain was sequenced in a study of T cells in Graves' hyperthyroidism and ophthalmopathy. This clonotype appeared many times. Authors of the study amplified TCR beta CDR3 regions from RNA transcripts. Primed by the HTBI set, a first-round RT-PCR was run on the TCR CDR3. TCRdb used MiXCR to reprocess the multiplex PCR reads, holding one entry per CDR3 protein. The repertoire holds over 350,000 distinct CDR3 sequences, with roughly 15% as singletons. Germline V gene lookup returns CDR1 DFQATT and CDR2 SNEGSKA (reference sequence). The CDR3 contains 11 residues. The ends were cut back, 2 bases at V and 5 bases at J, with 6 bases in the middle.

The chain combines TRBV20-1 with TRBJ2-5; D remains unclear. The source is a man aged 18 to 30 with Graves' ophthalmopathy. The sample was blood. The DNA for the CDR3 is TGCAGTGCTAGAATGCCTGAGACCCAGTACTTC. It codes for CSARMPETQYF.